The rows below give T cell receptor beta chains drawn from one sample of a study of blood T cell repertoires in COVID-19. Some clones are missing from TCRdb's copy, which holds only in-frame ones; the method was immunoSEQ multiplex PCR. The data hold 130,000 to 150,000 clones, with roughly 80% observed a single time. What was sequenced was PBMCs or T cells enriched from blood (not recorded which). These receptors all stem from a woman aged 40 to 50 who had recovered from COVID-19. Both conserved end residues are part of each CDR3.

j_call v_call cdr3_aa
TRBJ1-1 TRBV30 CAWLIRTGRAFF
TRBJ1-5 TRBV12-3/TRBV12-4 CASSSEGQPQHF
TRBJ1-1 TRBV6-5 CASSYRTGAKNTEAFF
TRBJ1-2 TRBV27 CASSLGARNYGYTF
TRBJ2-7 TRBV27 CASSHTPTYEQYF
TRBJ2-5 TRBV9 CASSVGGGVQETQYF
TRBJ2-2 TRBV7-9 CASSFGGATGELFF
TRBJ2-5 TRBV5-1 CASSLGPSETQYF
TRBJ1-1 TRBV9 CASRGWNTEAFF
TRBJ2-1 TRBV6-6 CASSSGVSYNEQFF
TRBJ1-1 TRBV15 CATSRVGRENTEAFF
TRBJ2-5 TRBV9 CASSERTGGKETQYF
TRBJ2-3 TRBV5-1 CASSSGTLSTDTQYF
TRBJ2-3 TRBV5-1 CASSVTGIDTQYF
TRBJ1-1 TRBV5-1 CASSLGWGTRNTEAFF